The 10 T cell receptor beta chains below were found in one sample sequenced in a study of blood T cell repertoires in COVID-19. Produced via immunoSEQ multiplex PCR; TCRdb's table is partial and in-frame only. The profile shows over 120,000 clones, around 86% of them singletons. Sequenced sample: PBMCs or T cells enriched from blood (not recorded which). The source is a man aged 55 to 70 who had recovered from COVID-19.

The V and J genes are TRBV11-2 and TRBJ2-5; 9 bases fit TRBD1. V was clipped by 5 bases and J by 2 bases; unmatched bases: 6. The CDR3 runs to 15 residues. Per the germline V gene, CDR1 is SGHAT and CDR2 is FQNNGV. CDR3 region: CASSLTGGRQETQYF. The CDR3 DNA reads as TGTGCCAGCAGCCTTACAGGGGGCCGACAAGAGACCCAGTACTTC. Complete variable domain (other parts from reference TRBV11-2 and TRBJ2-5): EAGVAQSPRYKIIEKRQSVAFWCNPISGHATLYWYQQILGQGPKLLIQFQNNGVVDDSQLPKDRFSAERLKGVDSTLKIQPAKLEDSAVYLCASSLTGGRQETQYFGPGTRLLVL.

This chain connects TRBV28 to TRBJ2-7; TRBD1 might be the D (6 bases). The germline V gene encodes CDR1 MDHEN and CDR2 SYDVKM. The CDR3 has 15 amino acids. V was cut by 1 base and J by 3 bases, with 13 bases left in between. CDR3 bases: TGTGCCAGCAGTTTATTCCGGGACACCCACTACGAGCAGTACTTC. Protein product: CASSLFRDTHYEQYF. Full variable domain (missing parts from reference TRBV28 and TRBJ2-7): DVKVTQSSRYLVKRTGEKVFLECVQDMDHENMFWYRQDPGLGLRLIYFSYDVKMKEKGDIPEGYSVSREKKERFSLILESASTNQTSMYLCASSLFRDTHYEQYFGPGTRLTVT.

This clone was seen only once. This chain joins TRBV5-1 and TRBJ1-6; D is ambiguous. V dropped 6 bases and J dropped 7 bases, with 17 bases sitting between them. Germline values: CDR1 SGHRS, CDR2 YFSETQ. This CDR3 comprises 15 residues. The CDR3 sequence: CASTKLTEGNSPLHF. The CDR3 DNA is TGCGCCAGCACCAAACTAACAGAGGGAAATTCACCCCTCCACTTT.

This clone was counted once. The chain couples TRBV6-5 to TRBJ1-2, with D possibly being TRBD1 (5 bases). CDR1 is MNHEY, CDR2 SVGAGI, per germline. This CDR3 spans 12 amino acids. Trimming shortened V by 6 bases and J by 9 bases, and 14 bases separated the two germline ends. The CDR3 reads CASRPHGGSYTF. DNA of the CDR3: TGTGCCAGCAGGCCCCATGGGGGGAGCTACACCTTC.

The chain has TRBV28 and TRBJ1-5; 8 positions agree with TRBD1. The CDR3 consists of 15 residues. V dropped 5 bases and J dropped 4; count of bases not matched to a gene: 7. Germline V gene data show CDR1 as MDHEN and CDR2 as SYDVKM. The CDR3 region has the DNA TGTGCCAGCAGTCAAGGGACAGGTTTTAATCAGCCCCAGCATTTT. It yields the protein CASSQGTGFNQPQHF.

CDR3 in amino acids: CASSPGTGYGGEQFF. For the CDR3, the DNA is TGTGCCAGCAGTCCTGGGACAGGGTATGGGGGTGAGCAGTTCTTC. This chain links TRBV27 with TRBJ2-1; 9 bases fit TRBD1. Germline V CDR1 and CDR2: MNHEY, SMNVEV (reference sequence). There are 15 residues in the CDR3. The J segment lost 9 bases and the V segment lost 5 bases, leaving 11 bases of the junction unmatched.

The rearrangement links TRBV5-6 to TRBJ2-3, with TRBD1 matching over 10 bases. The germline CDR1 and CDR2 sequences are SGHDT and YYEEEE. The CDR3 covers 15 residues. After removal of 4 bases from V and 9 bases from J, the junction contained 11 bases not matched to a gene. Here the CDR3 DNA reads TGTGCCAGCAGCGCCATTCCCGGGACAGGGGTGACGCAGTATTTT. Translated, it gives CASSAIPGTGVTQYF.

The chain combines TRBV5-4 with TRBJ1-4; a possible D gene is TRBD1 (6 bases). The germline gives CDR1 SGHNT, CDR2 YYREEE (reference sequence). Deletions cut 1 base from V and 5 bases from J, with 12 bases between. This CDR3 region has 15 residues. Here the CDR3 DNA reads TGTGCCAGCAGCTTGTCAGGGAGGGGGAATGAAAAACTGTTTTTT. Translation: CASSLSGRGNEKLFF.

This chain links TRBV28 with TRBJ1-1, with D possibly TRBD1 on 6 matching bases. CDR1 is MDHEN, CDR2 SYDVKM, per germline. The ends were cut back, 3 bases at V and 3 bases at J, with 17 bases in the middle. The CDR3 spans 16 residues. CDR3 amino acids: CASSFTGISRDTEAFF. In DNA form, the CDR3 reads TGTGCCAGCAGTTTTACAGGGATTTCGAGGGACACTGAAGCTTTCTTT.

The sample holds one count of this clone. This chain links TRBV10-3 with TRBJ1-4, with D possibly TRBD1 on 5 matching bases. V was shortened by 5 bases and J by 4 bases, with 8 bases between the two germline ends. This CDR3 contains 13 residues. The germline V gene has CDR1 ENHRY and CDR2 SYGVKD. CDR3 region: CAISRGSNEKLFF. CDR3 bases: TGTGCCATCAGTAGGGGTAGTAATGAAAAACTGTTTTTT.